This TCR beta chain was obtained from a study of response to subunit inactivated influenza vaccine. From the RT-PCR reads, TCRdb called clonotypes with MiXCR, one entry per CDR3 protein. Here the sample spans over 800,000 distinct CDR3 sequences, approximately 21% being singletons. Comments on this clonotype: Its antigen is unknown.

The CDR3 totals 14 residues. V gave up 6 bases and J gave up 4 bases, with 15 bases separating them. Germline V CDR1 and CDR2: SQVTM, ANQGSEA. Whole-study findings and limits: Authors suggested seasonal influenza vaccinations each recruit few new T cells.

The V and J genes are TRBV29-1 and TRBJ1-4; D is perhaps TRBD1 (6 bases). The sequence derives from a man between 45 and 60 years old who received an inactivated influenza vaccine. The specimen comprised PBMCs from blood, sampled more than 4 days after vaccination. The CDR3 bases are TGCAGCGTAAGACAGGCTGAAGTTAATGAAAAACTGTTTTTT. Protein sequence: CSVRQAEVNEKLFF.